A single sample gave rise to the 8 T cell receptor beta chains below, sequenced in a study of identical twins. TCRdb independently ran MiXCR on the 5' RACE reads; one entry per CDR3 protein. This sample has 1.5 million to 2 million distinct CDR3 sequences, with 32% found just once. What was sequenced was cord blood. The source is a newborn girl in good health.

The J gene is TRBJ1-4, the V gene TRBV20-1; no reliable D call. This CDR3 is built from 15 residues. Germline assignment: CDR1 DFQATT and CDR2 SNEGSKA (reference sequence). Deletions cut 0 bases from V and 8 bases from J, with 16 bases between. The CDR3 protein is CSARDSATRGEKLFF. CDR3 DNA: TGCAGTGCTAGAGATTCAGCCACCCGAGGGGAAAAACTGTTTTTT.

This chain connects TRBV27 to TRBJ2-1, with D possibly TRBD2 on 5 matching bases. The V and J ends lost 0 bases and 5 bases respectively, with 8 bases between them. The CDR3 runs 14 residues. CDR1 MNHEY and CDR2 SMNVEV come from the germline V gene (reference sequence). CDR3: CASSLSGNHNEQFF. CDR3 nucleotide sequence: TGTGCCAGCAGTTTATCCGGGAACCACAATGAGCAGTTCTTC.

This clonotype appeared a few times. The chain links TRBV5-1 to TRBJ2-1; weak D call: TRBD1 (5 bases). The CDR3 length is 14 residues. The germline gives CDR1 SGHRS, CDR2 YFSETQ. Trimming left V 3 bases short and J 2 bases short, with 9 bases between. The CDR3 DNA reads TGCGCCAGCAGCTACGGACACACCTACAATGAGCAGTTCTTC. It translates to CASSYGHTYNEQFF.

The J gene is TRBJ1-1, the V gene TRBV6-1; tentatively, D is TRBD1 (5 bases). This CDR3 has 12 residues. V was trimmed by 6 bases and J by 10 bases, leaving 15 bases between them. From germline, CDR1 is MNHNS and CDR2 SASEGT. The CDR3 sequence: CASSTGGRRAFF. The CDR3 DNA reads TGTGCCAGCAGCACAGGAGGTCGACGAGCTTTCTTT.

This clonotype was detected only a few times. V is TRBV20-1 and J is TRBJ2-1; TRBD2 matches at 15 bases. CDR1 and CDR2 (germline): DFQATT, SNEGSKA (reference sequence). V gave up 5 bases and J gave up 0 bases; unmatched junction bases: 5. The CDR3 sequence is 17 residues long. CDR3 sequence (DNA): TGCAGTGCTGACGGGACTAGCGGGGGGCGCTCCTACAATGAGCAGTTCTTC. It translates to CSADGTSGGRSYNEQFF.

V is TRBV20-1 and J is TRBJ1-6; D remains unclear. Germline assignment: CDR1 DFQATT and CDR2 SNEGSKA (reference sequence). The CDR3 has 16 amino acids. Trimming cost V 3 bases and J 0 bases, with 12 bases left between them. The CDR3 sequence is CSARDFRSSYNSPLHF. The CDR3, as DNA: TGCAGTGCTAGGGACTTCCGGAGCTCCTATAATTCACCCCTCCACTTT.

This clonotype was counted between two and nine times. The chain combines TRBV18 with TRBJ1-5; D is ambiguous. This CDR3 is 15 amino acids long. The germline V gene encodes CDR1 KGHSH and CDR2 LQKENI. V was cut by 3 bases and J by 0 bases, with 9 bases left in between. The chain's CDR3 is CASSPRDHSNQPQHF. CDR3 in DNA: TGTGCCAGCTCACCGCGGGATCATAGCAATCAGCCCCAGCATTTT.

In its sample, this clonotype was seen a few times. The chain has TRBV15 and TRBJ2-1; a possible D gene is TRBD2 (7 bases). Germline-derived CDR1 and CDR2 are LNHNV and YYDKDF (reference sequence). V gave up 1 base and J gave up 8 bases, with 18 bases separating them. The length of the CDR3 is 16 residues. The CDR3 sequence: CATSRVGGGKVDEQFF. In DNA, the CDR3 is TGTGCCACCAGCAGAGTGGGGGGGGGCAAAGTAGATGAGCAGTTCTTC.